Below, one TCR beta chain is given with its context. This record comes from a study of shared clonotypes between healthy human individuals. From CD4+ cells came CD45RA+ naive and CD45RA-negative memory subsets. TCRdb's copy holds only in-frame clones and misses some; the assay was immunoSEQ multiplex PCR. The sample carries about 1.5 million clones, approximately 98% recorded once. J lost 5 bases, V lost 2 bases, and 6 bases had no gene match. The CDR3 sequence is 15 residues long. Per the germline V gene, CDR1 is MNHNS and CDR2 is SASEGT. The specimen was naive CD4+ T cells sorted from blood. This sample's subset: CD45RA+ positively selected. The receptor's source is a man younger than 40 in good health. The V and J genes are TRBV6-1 and TRBJ2-5; 9 bases align to TRBD1. CDR3 residues: CASSEFTGGRETQYF. The CDR3 DNA follows: TGTGCCAGCAGTGAATTCACAGGGGGCCGGGAGACCCAGTACTTC.